The rows below give T cell receptor beta chains drawn from one sample of a study of T cells in Graves' hyperthyroidism and ophthalmopathy. TCRdb reprocessed the multiplex PCR reads with MiXCR, giving one entry per CDR3 protein. The sample has approximately 490,000 distinct CDR3 sequences, approximately 23% seen once. Sequences were obtained from blood. The receptors originated from a woman aged 70-85 years with Graves' ophthalmopathy. Each CDR3 is given with its conserved first and last residue. A D gene is named only where the DNA matches it firmly. The size entry is marked missing in some rows and otherwise reads once, few, many or a size class.

clone size | J gene | V gene | D gene | CDR3 DNA | CDR3 protein
few | TRBJ1-3 | TRBV3-1 | . | TGTGCCAGCAGCCCCAGGGCTGCTGGAAACACCATATATTTT | CASSPRAAGNTIYF
. | TRBJ1-1 | TRBV7-3 | . | TGTGTCAGCAGGTTCAGGGGCGGCACTGAAGCTTTCTTT | CVSRFRGGTEAFF
many | TRBJ2-7 | TRBV29-1 | TRBD1 | TGCAGCGTTGAGGGACAGGGGGCCGGCGAGCAGTACTTC | CSVEGQGAGEQYF
few | TRBJ1-2 | TRBV7-9 | . | TGTGCCAGCAGCTTACTTAGAGGCTACACCTTC | CASSLLRGYTF
few | TRBJ2-5 | TRBV7-2 | . | TGTGCCAGCATCTTGGAGCGCCCGGAGACCCAGTACTTC | CASILERPETQYF
. | TRBJ2-7 | TRBV30 | TRBD1 | TGTGCCTGGAGTGGGACAGGCTCCTACGAGCAGTACTTC | CAWSGTGSYEQYF
. | TRBJ2-5 | TRBV20-1 | TRBD2 | TGCAGTGCTTTAGCGGGATCTGAGACCCAGTACTTC | CSALAGSETQYF
. | TRBJ1-3 | TRBV6-2/TRBV6-3 | . | TGTGCCAGCAGTCCTGATCAAGGAAACACCATATATTTT | CASSPDQGNTIYF
few | TRBJ2-2 | TRBV28 | . | TGTGCCAGCAGTTTCCTTGACCGGGGCACCGGGGAGCTGTTTTTT | CASSFLDRGTGELFF
few | TRBJ2-3 | TRBV28 | TRBD2 | TGTGCCAGCACCCAAGGACTAGCGTCAGATACGCAGTATTTT | CASTQGLASDTQYF